These 10 T cell receptor beta chains were all obtained from the same sample, sequenced in a study of response to subunit inactivated influenza vaccine. TCRdb reprocessed the RT-PCR reads with MiXCR, giving one entry per CDR3 protein. The table shows about 500,000 distinct CDR3 sequences, with 13% occurring only once. This sample comprised PBMCs from blood, obtained about 40 days after vaccination. Receptors were obtained from a man aged 45-65 years who received an inactivated influenza vaccine.

V and J are TRBV29-1 and TRBJ2-5, with 10 bases lining up with TRBD1. CDR1 SQVTM and CDR2 ANQGSEA come from the germline V gene. V lost 4 bases to trimming and J lost 5 bases; unmatched junction nucleotides: 4. This CDR3 is 13 amino acids long. DNA for the CDR3: TGCAGCGTTGGACAGGGGGCGCGTGAGACCCAGTACTTC. Translation gives CSVGQGARETQYF.

V usage is TRBV20-1 and J usage is TRBJ2-4; tentatively, D is TRBD2 (6 bases). Germline V gene data show CDR1 as DFQATT and CDR2 as SNEGSKA (reference sequence). Trimming took 6 bases from V and 1 from J, leaving 19 bases between them. This CDR3 contains 16 residues. The CDR3 here is CSAPRRSAGAKNIQYF. The CDR3 bases are TGCAGTGCCCCCCGACGCAGTGCGGGGGCCAAAAACATTCAGTACTTC.

J is TRBJ2-1 and V is TRBV5-1, with D uncertain. Trimming removed 4 bases from V and 3 bases from J, with 14 bases in between. Germline values: CDR1 SGHRS, CDR2 YFSETQ. The length of the CDR3 is 15 residues. The CDR3: CASSPDAFGYNEQFF. As DNA, the CDR3 is TGCGCCAGCAGCCCGGATGCGTTCGGCTACAATGAGCAGTTCTTC.

This clonotype was picked up one time. The genes are TRBV7-8 and TRBJ2-4; possible D gene TRBD2, 6 bases. The CDR3 totals 16 residues. The germline V gene encodes CDR1 SGHVS and CDR2 FQNEAQ. V shed 6 bases and J shed 0 bases, with 15 bases lying between them. The CDR3 reads CASSPGAGTAKNIQYF. The DNA of the CDR3 is TGTGCCAGCAGTCCAGGCGCGGGAACAGCCAAAAACATTCAGTACTTC.

This clonotype was detected only a few times. This chain uses TRBV7-8 with TRBJ2-5, with 8 bases that match TRBD2. From germline, CDR1 is SGHVS and CDR2 FQNEAQ. The CDR3 consists of 14 residues. The J segment lost 4 bases and the V segment lost 7 bases, leaving 8 bases of the junction unmatched. The DNA for the CDR3 is TGTGCCAGCACGCGGAGCGGGAGTCCAGAGACCCAGTACTTC. This encodes CASTRSGSPETQYF.

This clonotype was observed a handful of times. This chain connects TRBV4-3 to TRBJ2-7, with D perhaps matching TRBD1 or TRBD2 (5 bases each). Trimming took off 2 bases at V and 2 bases at J, with 22 bases between the two ends. The V gene's germline CDR1 is LGHNA and CDR2 YSLEER. CDR3 length equals 18 residues. CDR3: CASSQNMMGPQRTYEQYF. In nucleotides, the CDR3 is TGCGCCAGCAGCCAAAACATGATGGGACCCCAGCGGACCTACGAGCAGTACTTC.

This clonotype was seen more than once but under ten times. V usage is TRBV7-2 and J usage is TRBJ1-1; possible D gene TRBD1, 5 bases. From germline, CDR1 is SGHTA and CDR2 FQGNSA. The CDR3 extends over 15 amino acids. V lost 1 base and J lost 1, with 10 bases in between. The CDR3 reads CASSLGGHPNTEAFF. In DNA form, the CDR3 reads TGTGCCAGCAGCTTAGGTGGACACCCGAACACTGAAGCTTTCTTT.

The chain links TRBV7-8 to TRBJ2-5, with TRBD2 matching 8 bases. With 5 bases clipped from V and 2 bases from J, the junction kept 10 bases outside the gene matches. Germline V CDR1 and CDR2: SGHVS, FQNEAQ. The CDR3 consists of 16 residues. The CDR3 coding sequence is TGTGCCAGCAGCCCCGGGGGGGTAAACGCACAAGAGACCCAGTACTTC. Amino acid sequence: CASSPGGVNAQETQYF.

This clonotype came up once. This chain uses TRBV28 with TRBJ2-1; TRBD1 matches 8 bases. Germline V gene lookup returns CDR1 MDHEN and CDR2 SYDVKM. V gave up 4 bases and J gave up 6 bases; unmatched junction bases: 8. This CDR3 is 15 amino acids long. Written as DNA, the CDR3 is TGTGCCAGCAGTTCCACCGGGACAGGCCGCAATGAGCAGTTCTTC. Its translation: CASSSTGTGRNEQFF.

The rearrangement joins TRBV4-2 to TRBJ2-3, with 10 bases identical to TRBD1. The germline CDR1 and CDR2 sequences are LGHNA and YNFKEQ. The CDR3 totals 18 residues. Trimming at V came to 1 base and at J to 0 bases, leaving 7 bases not matched to a gene. The CDR3 DNA sequence: TGTGCCAGCAGCCAAGCAAAGACAGGGGGCGCTAGCACAGATACGCAGTATTTT. Residues: CASSQAKTGGASTDTQYF.